The clone carrying this T cell receptor beta chain has at least ten counts. Its antigen is currently unknown. Diagnoses used clinical symptoms, serum thyroxine and TRAb, thyroid ultrasound and orbital computed tomography. Amplification of TCR beta CDR3 regions used RNA as the template. HTBI primers were employed in a first-round RT-PCR of the TCR CDR3. TCRdb independently ran MiXCR on the multiplex PCR reads; one entry per CDR3 protein. In the table there are about 520,000 distinct CDR3 sequences, approximately 25% of which are singletons. This sample is part of a study of T cells in Graves' hyperthyroidism and ophthalmopathy. The study, taken as a whole, reports: The model made its ophthalmopathy prediction, and onset followed a median 6.5 months later.

CDR1 is MNHGY and CDR2 is SVAAGI in the germline V gene. The ends were cut back, 4 bases at V and 7 bases at J, with 16 bases in the middle. The CDR3 has 14 amino acids. The chain has TRBV6-9 and TRBJ1-2, with a weak D call TRBD1 (6 bases). Sequencing input: blood. This receptor was identified in a woman in her thirties with Graves' ophthalmopathy. The CDR3, as DNA: TGTGCCAGCAGTTCCCTATTACACAGGGCTGGCTACACCTTC. It codes for CASSSLLHRAGYTF.